These 29 T cell receptor beta chains originate from one sample sequenced in a study of blood T cell repertoires in COVID-19. Assay used: immunoSEQ multiplex PCR; TCRdb lists only in-frame clones, some missing. Of about 280,000 clones in the sample, about 85% were seen once. Sequenced: PBMCs or T cells enriched from blood (not recorded which). These receptor sequences come from a woman in her forties or fifties who had recovered from COVID-19.

This sequence joins TRBV9 and TRBJ2-7; D unresolved. CDR1 SGDLS and CDR2 YYNGEE come from the germline V gene. This CDR3 has 16 residues. Trimming pared 4 bases from V and 0 bases from J, leaving 17 bases between. This CDR3 is CASSRAGGFDSYEQYF. The CDR3 DNA is TGTGCCAGCAGCCGAGCTGGTGGTTTTGACTCCTACGAGCAGTACTTC.

The chain is built from TRBV30 and TRBJ1-2, with unresolved D. The CDR3 is made up of 12 amino acids. Germline lookup yields CDR1 GTSNPN and CDR2 SVGIG (reference sequence). The ends were cut back, 2 bases at V and 7 bases at J, with 11 bases in the middle. The CDR3 reads CAWSTYAGGYTF. The CDR3 coding sequence is TGTGCCTGGAGTACCTACGCAGGTGGCTACACCTTC.

In its sample, this clone was seen many times. The chain recombines TRBV19 with TRBJ2-5; D may be TRBD2 (7 bases). Trimming cost V 5 bases and J 5 bases, with 18 bases left between them. Germline lookup yields CDR1 LNHDA and CDR2 SQIVND (reference sequence). CDR3 length: 15 amino acids. Here the CDR3 reads CASSEIRRGGETQYF. CDR3 sequence (DNA): TGTGCCAGTAGTGAAATCCGAAGGGGGGGTGAGACCCAGTACTTC.

This chain joins TRBV9 and TRBJ2-3, with D tentatively TRBD1 (5 bases). CDR3 length equals 15 residues. The germline V and J ends were trimmed by 0 bases and 2 bases, with 10 bases remaining between them. Germline CDR1 reads SGDLS; CDR2 reads YYNGEE. This chain's CDR3 is CASSVEGHHTDTQYF. The CDR3 nucleotides read TGTGCCAGCAGCGTAGAGGGGCACCACACAGATACGCAGTATTTT.

The chain recombines TRBV19 with TRBJ1-5, with 8 bases that match TRBD1. CDR3 length equals 16 residues. Germline trimming cut 4 bases from V and 5 bases from J; bases unmatched to any gene: 10. Germline V lookup: CDR1 LNHDA, CDR2 SQIVND (reference sequence). CDR3 DNA: TGTGCCAGTAGTACAGATCGGGACAGGCTTCATCAGCCCCAGCATTTT. Translating it yields CASSTDRDRLHQPQHF. Filled out from reference TRBV19 and TRBJ1-5, the complete variable domain reads DGGITQSPKYLFRKEGQNVTLSCEQNLNHDAMYWYRQDPGQGLRLIYYSQIVNDFQKGDIAEGYSVSREKKESFPLTVTSAQKNPTAFYLCASSTDRDRLHQPQHFGDGTRLSIL.

V and J are TRBV28 and TRBJ1-6; a weak D match, TRBD1 (5 bases). Germline assignment: CDR1 MDHEN and CDR2 SYDVKM. The CDR3 length is 15 residues. V gave up 1 base and J gave up 9 bases, with 13 bases separating them. The CDR3 DNA reads as TGTGCCAGCAGTTTATATCAGGGTCTAAGTTCACCCCTCCACTTT. Amino acid sequence: CASSLYQGLSSPLHF. Complete variable domain (other parts from reference TRBV28 and TRBJ1-6): DVKVTQSSRYLVKRTGEKVFLECVQDMDHENMFWYRQDPGLGLRLIYFSYDVKMKEKGDIPEGYSVSREKKERFSLILESASTNQTSMYLCASSLYQGLSSPLHFGNGTRLTVT.

In its sample, this clone was seen a few times. The genes are TRBV2 and TRBJ2-5; 12 positions agree with TRBD2. Germline V gives CDR1 SNHLY, CDR2 FYNNEI. The CDR3 sequence is 15 residues long. Trimming cost V 3 bases and J 9 bases; bases outside gene matches: 8. The CDR3 bases are TGTGCCAGCAGTGAGGTCGGACTAGCGGGAATGTCCCAGTACTTC. Amino acid sequence: CASSEVGLAGMSQYF.

This clone is a singleton in its sample. The rearrangement joins TRBV2 to TRBJ1-5; D is unclear. The CDR3 extends over 15 amino acids. Trimming cost V 6 bases and J 0 bases, with 12 bases left between them. Germline values: CDR1 SNHLY, CDR2 FYNNEI. CDR3 DNA: TGTGCCAGCAGAGGTGAGCGATCTAGCAATCAGCCCCAGCATTTT. The encoded protein is CASRGERSSNQPQHF.

The chain recombines TRBV5-1 with TRBJ1-6, with D possibly TRBD1 on 6 matching bases. V shed 1 base and J shed 2 bases, with 16 bases lying between them. From germline, CDR1 is SGHRS and CDR2 YFSETQ. The CDR3 extends over 18 amino acids. CDR3 DNA: TGCGCCAGCAGCTTGAATCAGCAGGGGAACCCCTATAATTCACCCCTCCACTTT. Residues: CASSLNQQGNPYNSPLHF.

The chain uses TRBV7-6 and TRBJ2-1, with 9 bases aligning to TRBD2. V gave up 2 bases and J gave up 8 bases; unmatched junction bases: 7. The CDR3 is 15 residues long. Germline lookup yields CDR1 SGHVS and CDR2 FNYEAQ. Here the CDR3 DNA reads TGTGCCAGCAGCTTAACCAGCGGGAGGAGGTATGAGCAGTTCTTC. Translating it yields CASSLTSGRRYEQFF.

The chain employs TRBV5-1 and TRBJ1-1; D perhaps matches TRBD1 (6 bases). Looked up from germline, CDR1 is SGHRS and CDR2 is YFSETQ. The CDR3 is made up of 14 amino acids. V lost 3 bases and J lost 2, with 11 bases in between. The CDR3 loop reads CASSSPGQNTEAFF. In nucleotides, the CDR3 is TGCGCCAGCAGCTCCCCGGGACAAAACACTGAAGCTTTCTTT.

V and J are TRBV28 and TRBJ1-6; 7 nucleotides match TRBD1. With V trimmed by 3 bases and J by 3 bases, 2 bases remained unmatched. Germline assignment: CDR1 MDHEN and CDR2 SYDVKM. There are 15 residues in the CDR3. In DNA form, the CDR3 reads TGTGCCAGCAGTTTGGGGGACAGCTATAATTCACCCCTCCACTTT. Its translation is CASSLGDSYNSPLHF.

The genes are TRBV11-1 and TRBJ1-1; tentatively, D is TRBD1 (6 bases). Trimming took 5 bases from V and 5 from J, leaving 15 bases between them. CDR1 SGHAT and CDR2 FQDESV come from the germline V gene (reference sequence). The CDR3 loop spans 14 amino acids. DNA for the CDR3: TGTGCCAGCAGCCCGGGGGGCCAACTAACTGAAGCTTTCTTT. Its translation: CASSPGGQLTEAFF.

The rearrangement uses TRBV7-3 and TRBJ2-7; 8 nucleotides match TRBD1. V lost 5 bases to trimming and J lost 0 bases; unmatched junction nucleotides: 6. There are 15 residues in the CDR3. Germline V gene lookup returns CDR1 SGHTA and CDR2 FQGTGA. CDR3 residues: CASSEGTGPSYEQYF. Here the CDR3 DNA reads TGTGCCAGCAGCGAAGGGACAGGTCCCTCCTACGAGCAGTACTTC.

The chain has TRBV2 and TRBJ2-5; D gene unclear. Trimming left V 2 bases short and J 2 bases short, with 3 bases between. Looked up from germline, CDR1 is SNHLY and CDR2 is FYNNEI. CDR3 length: 12 amino acids. CDR3: CASSEQQETQYF. The CDR3 region has the DNA TGTGCCAGCAGTGAACAGCAAGAGACCCAGTACTTC.

This clone was recorded only once. The chain employs TRBV19 and TRBJ2-3, with TRBD1 identical over 9 bases. This CDR3 is built from 16 residues. After removal of 5 bases from V and 2 bases from J, the junction contained 8 bases not matched to a gene. Germline V gene sequence: CDR1 LNHDA, CDR2 SQIVND (reference sequence). CDR3 sequence (DNA): TGTGCCAGTAGTCCTCGGGACAGGGTTTCCACAGATACGCAGTATTTT. This gives the protein CASSPRDRVSTDTQYF. Full variable domain (remainder filled in from reference TRBV19 and TRBJ2-3): DGGITQSPKYLFRKEGQNVTLSCEQNLNHDAMYWYRQDPGQGLRLIYYSQIVNDFQKGDIAEGYSVSREKKESFPLTVTSAQKNPTAFYLCASSPRDRVSTDTQYFGPGTRLTVL.

The chain is built from TRBV30 and TRBJ2-5; D not certain. CDR1 is GTSNPN, CDR2 SVGIG, per germline (reference sequence). The V end lost 7 bases, the J end lost 1 base, and 10 bases lay between the germline ends. This CDR3 spans 12 amino acids. CDR3 residues: CASLSFQETQYF. CDR3 coding DNA: TGTGCCTCCTTGTCCTTCCAAGAGACCCAGTACTTC.

The chain recombines TRBV2 with TRBJ1-4; TRBD1 matches 9 bases. The V gene's germline CDR1 is SNHLY and CDR2 FYNNEI. V gave up 3 bases and J gave up 4 bases; unmatched junction bases: 6. There are 16 residues in the CDR3. The CDR3 sequence: CASSDVGQGFNEKLFF. Written as DNA, the CDR3 is TGTGCCAGCAGTGATGTGGGACAGGGTTTTAATGAAAAACTGTTTTTT.

The chain links TRBV28 to TRBJ1-6, with a tentative D call TRBD1 (6 bases). Germline lookup yields CDR1 MDHEN and CDR2 SYDVKM. V shed 6 bases and J shed 10 bases, with 13 bases lying between them. The CDR3 runs to 13 residues. The CDR3 nucleotides read TGTGCCAGCAGCTGGGGGCAGGCGTCACCCCTCCACTTT. Residues: CASSWGQASPLHF.

The table lists this clone with a few counts. This chain uses TRBV6-4 with TRBJ2-1; 15 nucleotides align to TRBD2. There are 15 residues in the CDR3. The trim removed 4 bases at V and 6 bases at J, leaving 1 base unmatched. Germline V lookup: CDR1 MRHNA, CDR2 SNTAGT. In DNA, the CDR3 is TGTGCCAGCAGTGGGACTAGCGGGGGGGCCAATGAGCAGTTCTTC. Its protein product is CASSGTSGGANEQFF.

This chain uses TRBV27 with TRBJ1-4; 10 bases fit TRBD1. The V gene's germline CDR1 is MNHEY and CDR2 SMNVEV (reference sequence). This CDR3 contains 13 residues. The ends lost 4 bases at V and 7 bases at J; junction bases unmatched: 0. CDR3 sequence (DNA): TGTGCCAGCAGTTGGGACAGGGGTGAAAAACTGTTTTTT. Protein: CASSWDRGEKLFF.

The chain combines TRBV7-6 with TRBJ2-7, with TRBD1 identical over 7 bases. V lost 4 bases, J lost 0 bases, and 12 bases stayed unmatched. This CDR3 comprises 17 residues. Looked up from germline, CDR1 is SGHVS and CDR2 is FNYEAQ. The CDR3 coding sequence is TGTGCCAGCAGCTCAGACTATGGGACAGAGAGCTCCTACGAGCAGTACTTC. As protein: CASSSDYGTESSYEQYF.

The V and J genes are TRBV3-1 (or the pseudogene TRBV3-2) and TRBJ2-1; 8 nucleotides agree with TRBD2. Trimming cost V 3 bases and J 4 bases; bases outside gene matches: 11. The CDR3 runs to 17 residues. Germline V lookup: CDR1 LGHDT, CDR2 YNNKEL (reference sequence). The CDR3, as DNA: TGTGCCAGCAGCCATCCCAGCGGGGGCACAGAGTACAATGAGCAGTTCTTC. Its translation: CASSHPSGGTEYNEQFF.

The chain links TRBV11-2 to TRBJ2-5; 10 positions agree with TRBD1. V shed 3 bases, J shed 2 bases, and the junction held 9 bases outside the gene matches. CDR1 and CDR2 (germline): SGHAT, FQNNGV. The CDR3 covers 17 residues. CDR3 DNA sequence: TGTGCCAGCAGCTTGTCCGGGACAGGGGCGAGACAAGAGACCCAGTACTTC. This encodes CASSLSGTGARQETQYF.

This clone appeared a few times. V and J are TRBV6-5 and TRBJ1-1, with D maybe TRBD1 (6 bases). V lost 0 bases and J 5 bases, leaving 10 bases between the germline ends. Germline V gives CDR1 MNHEY, CDR2 SVGAGI. The CDR3 spans 14 residues. CDR3 nucleotide sequence: TGTGCCAGCAGTTACTCCCAGGGGAAAACTGAAGCTTTCTTT. Its translation: CASSYSQGKTEAFF.

Written as DNA, the CDR3 is TGTGCCAGCAGTCCGGAGGCAGGGGCTACCTATGGCTACACCTTC. As protein: CASSPEAGATYGYTF. The V gene is TRBV6-5, the J gene TRBJ1-2, with TRBD1 as a possible D gene (6 bases). The CDR3 is 15 amino acids. V lost 5 bases and J lost 4, with 17 bases in between. CDR1 and CDR2 (germline): MNHEY, SVGAGI.

The chain couples TRBV7-3 to TRBJ2-6; D is undetermined. This CDR3 is 13 amino acids long. CDR1 and CDR2 from the germline V gene are SGHTA and FQGTGA. V gave up 4 bases and J gave up 4 bases, with 5 bases separating them. The CDR3: CASSYPGANVLTF. CDR3 nucleotides: TGTGCCAGCAGCTATCCGGGGGCCAACGTCCTGACTTTC.

The chain has TRBV5-1 and TRBJ1-5; the match to TRBD1 covers 8 bases. CDR1 is SGHRS and CDR2 is YFSETQ in the germline V gene. V shed 4 bases, J shed 2 bases, and the junction held 8 bases outside the gene matches. The CDR3 sequence is 16 residues long. CDR3 in amino acids: CASSPTGQGGNQPQHF. CDR3 nucleotide sequence: TGCGCCAGCAGCCCTACCGGACAGGGAGGCAATCAGCCCCAGCATTTT. Full variable domain (remainder filled in from reference TRBV5-1 and TRBJ1-5): KAGVTQTPRYLIKTRGQQVTLSCSPISGHRSVSWYQQTPGQGLQFLFEYFSETQRNKGNFPGRFSGRQFSNSRSEMNVSTLELGDSALYLCASSPTGQGGNQPQHFGDGTRLSIL.

The genes are TRBV7-2 and TRBJ2-5; D is possibly TRBD1 (6 bases). Trimming pared 1 base from V and 7 bases from J, leaving 13 bases between. This CDR3 is built from 14 residues. Germline V CDR1 and CDR2: SGHTA, FQGNSA. CDR3 amino acids: CASSLEVQGATQYF. The CDR3 DNA reads as TGTGCCAGCAGCTTAGAGGTACAGGGAGCGACCCAGTACTTC. Combining the CDR3 with reference TRBV7-2 and TRBJ2-5 gives the whole variable domain GAGVSQSPSNKVTEKGKDVELRCDPISGHTALYWYRQSLGQGLEFLIYFQGNSAPDKSGLPSDRFSAERTGGSVSTLTIQRTQQEDSAVYLCASSLEVQGATQYFGPGTRLLVL.